This T cell receptor (beta chain) was observed in a study of T cell repertoires in cytomegalovirus infection. Study-wide background: Through public TCR beta signatures, both CMV infection and matching HLA type were indicated.

MiXCR, run by TCRdb on the reads, gives a single entry per CDR3 protein. In the table there are under 850,000 distinct CDR3 sequences, approximately 34% of which are singletons. Study-wide points: Individuals carrying CMV plus the relevant HLA were identified by cumulative frequency of public TCR beta families. The ex vivo response was dominated by HLA-C-restricted CMV-specific TCR beta clonotypes.

This clonotype showed up just a few times. Its antigen is not known. In germline, CDR1 is SGHVS, CDR2 FQNEAQ. V was shortened by 1 base and J by 7 bases, with 22 bases between the two germline ends. This CDR3 is 17 amino acids long. This TCR was sampled from a human donor in good health (CMV status not recorded). Some clones in this sample may be carry-over from other donors' samples. Input material: PBMCs. V gene TRBV7-8 combines with J gene TRBJ1-2, with D hard to call. The CDR3 nucleotides read TGTGCCAGCAGCTTAGGGTATTACGGGGATTCTACCGGTGGCTACACCTTC. Its translation is CASSLGYYGDSTGGYTF.